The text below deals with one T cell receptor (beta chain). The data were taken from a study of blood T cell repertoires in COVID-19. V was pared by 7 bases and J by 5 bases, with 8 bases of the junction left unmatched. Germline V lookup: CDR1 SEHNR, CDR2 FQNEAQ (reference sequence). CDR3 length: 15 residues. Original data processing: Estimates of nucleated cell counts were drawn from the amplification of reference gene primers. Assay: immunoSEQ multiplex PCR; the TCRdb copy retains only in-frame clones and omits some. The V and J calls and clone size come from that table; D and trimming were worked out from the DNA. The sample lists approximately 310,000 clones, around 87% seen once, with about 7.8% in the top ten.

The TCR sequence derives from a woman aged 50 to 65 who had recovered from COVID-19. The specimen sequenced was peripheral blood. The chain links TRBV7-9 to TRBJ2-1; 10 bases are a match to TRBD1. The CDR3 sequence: CASTTRGQGNNEQFF. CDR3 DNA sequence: TGTGCCAGCACCACGAGGGGACAGGGGAACAATGAGCAGTTCTTC.